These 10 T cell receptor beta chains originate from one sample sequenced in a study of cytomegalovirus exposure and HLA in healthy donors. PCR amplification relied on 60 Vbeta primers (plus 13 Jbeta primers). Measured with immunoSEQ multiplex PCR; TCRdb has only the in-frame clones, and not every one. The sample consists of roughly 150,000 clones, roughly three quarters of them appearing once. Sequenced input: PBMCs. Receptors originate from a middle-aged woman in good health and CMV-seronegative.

The CDR3 bases are TGTGCCAGCAGCGATCAGGATGACGACGAGCAGTACTTC. Translation gives CASSDQDDDEQYF. The V gene is TRBV9, the J gene TRBJ2-7, with D uncertain. CDR3 size: 13 residues. The germline V and J ends were trimmed by 3 bases and 5 bases, with 12 bases remaining between them. Germline V lookup: CDR1 SGDLS, CDR2 YYNGEE.

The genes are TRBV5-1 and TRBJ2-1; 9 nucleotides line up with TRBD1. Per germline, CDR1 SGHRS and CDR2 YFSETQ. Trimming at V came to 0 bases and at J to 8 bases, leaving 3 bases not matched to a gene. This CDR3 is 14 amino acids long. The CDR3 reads CASSLGDRVDEQFF. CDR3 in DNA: TGCGCCAGCAGCTTGGGGGACAGGGTCGATGAGCAGTTCTTC. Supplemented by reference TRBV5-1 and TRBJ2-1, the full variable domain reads KAGVTQTPRYLIKTRGQQVTLSCSPISGHRSVSWYQQTPGQGLQFLFEYFSETQRNKGNFPGRFSGRQFSNSRSEMNVSTLELGDSALYLCASSLGDRVDEQFFGPGTRLTVL.

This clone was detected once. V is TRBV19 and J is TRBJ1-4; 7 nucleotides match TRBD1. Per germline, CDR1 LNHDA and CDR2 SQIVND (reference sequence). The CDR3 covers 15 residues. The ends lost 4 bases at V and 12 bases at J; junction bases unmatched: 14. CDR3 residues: CASSTEQGKKTQLFF. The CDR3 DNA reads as TGTGCCAGTAGTACGGAACAGGGGAAAAAAACGCAACTGTTTTTT.

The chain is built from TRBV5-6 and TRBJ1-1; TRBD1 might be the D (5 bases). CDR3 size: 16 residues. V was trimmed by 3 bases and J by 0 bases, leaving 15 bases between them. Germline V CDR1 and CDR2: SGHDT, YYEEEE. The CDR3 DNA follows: TGTGCCAGCAGCTGGCAGGGTCCTATAATGAACACTGAAGCTTTCTTT. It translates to CASSWQGPIMNTEAFF.

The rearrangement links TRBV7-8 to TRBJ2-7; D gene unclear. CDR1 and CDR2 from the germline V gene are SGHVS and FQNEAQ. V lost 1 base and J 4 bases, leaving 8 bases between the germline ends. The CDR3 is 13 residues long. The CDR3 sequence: CASSLDLSYEQYF. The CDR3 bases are TGTGCCAGCAGCTTAGATTTGTCGTACGAGCAGTACTTC.

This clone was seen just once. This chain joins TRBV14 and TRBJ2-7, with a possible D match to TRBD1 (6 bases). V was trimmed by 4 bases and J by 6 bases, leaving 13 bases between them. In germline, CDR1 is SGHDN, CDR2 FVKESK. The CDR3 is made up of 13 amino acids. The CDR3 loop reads CASSRFRGREQYF. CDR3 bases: TGTGCCAGCAGCCGTTTCAGGGGACGCGAGCAGTACTTC.

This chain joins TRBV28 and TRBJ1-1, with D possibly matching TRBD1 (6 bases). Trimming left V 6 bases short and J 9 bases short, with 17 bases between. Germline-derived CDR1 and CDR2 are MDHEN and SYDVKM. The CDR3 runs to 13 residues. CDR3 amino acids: CASSLPGGGQAFF. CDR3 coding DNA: TGTGCCAGCAGCCTTCCTGGGGGGGGGCAAGCTTTCTTT.

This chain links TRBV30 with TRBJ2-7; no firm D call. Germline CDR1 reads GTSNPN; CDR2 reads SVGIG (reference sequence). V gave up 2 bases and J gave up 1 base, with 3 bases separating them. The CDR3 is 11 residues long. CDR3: CAWSPSYEQYF. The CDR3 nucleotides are TGTGCCTGGAGTCCATCCTACGAGCAGTACTTC.

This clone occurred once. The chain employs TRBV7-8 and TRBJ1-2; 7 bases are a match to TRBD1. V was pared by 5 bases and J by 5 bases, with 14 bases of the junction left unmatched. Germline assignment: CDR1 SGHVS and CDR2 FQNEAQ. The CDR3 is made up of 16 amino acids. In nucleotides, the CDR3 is TGTGCCAGCAGCACCCGATCCAACAGGGGTGCTTATGGCTACACCTTC. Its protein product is CASSTRSNRGAYGYTF.

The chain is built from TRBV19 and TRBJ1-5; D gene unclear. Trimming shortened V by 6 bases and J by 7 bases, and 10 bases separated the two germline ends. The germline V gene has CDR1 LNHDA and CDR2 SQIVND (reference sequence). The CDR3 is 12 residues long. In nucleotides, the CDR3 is TGTGCCAGTAGGCTACGGGGACAGCCCCAGCATTTT. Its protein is CASRLRGQPQHF.